The next 8 T cell receptor beta chains were all read from a single sample in a study of T cells in Graves' hyperthyroidism and ophthalmopathy. Researchers amplified the TCR beta CDR3 regions from RNA transcripts. Initially, a first-round RT-PCR of the TCR CDR3 employed the HTBI primer set. MiXCR, run by TCRdb on the multiplex PCR reads, gives a single entry per CDR3 protein. The data hold roughly 740,000 distinct CDR3 sequences, with less than 20% observed a single time. Sequencing input: blood. These receptors came from a man between 18 and 35 years old with Graves' hyperthyroidism.

This clonotype was counted a few times. V and J are TRBV20-1 and TRBJ2-3; D gene ambiguous. Germline V gene lookup returns CDR1 DFQATT and CDR2 SNEGSKA (reference sequence). V lost 4 bases and J 3 bases, leaving 5 bases between the germline ends. The CDR3 length is 11 residues. The chain's CDR3 is CSATETDTQYF. Written as DNA, the CDR3 is TGCAGTGCTACAGAGACAGATACGCAGTATTTT.

There are a few counts of this clonotype. The rearrangement uses TRBV5-1 and TRBJ1-1; 8 nucleotides line up with TRBD1. Germline values: CDR1 SGHRS, CDR2 YFSETQ. The CDR3 extends over 14 amino acids. V lost 6 bases, J lost 3 bases, and 7 bases stayed unmatched. The DNA of the CDR3 is TGCGCCAGCACGGCTCAGGGGGCGGACACTGAAGCTTTCTTT. Translation: CASTAQGADTEAFF.

The chain uses TRBV5-1 and TRBJ2-3; D gene ambiguous. Looked up from germline, CDR1 is SGHRS and CDR2 is YFSETQ. Trimming shortened V by 7 bases and J by 0 bases, and 6 bases separated the two germline ends. This CDR3 spans 12 amino acids. The CDR3 region has the DNA TGCGCCAGCGGGCTTAGCACAGATACGCAGTATTTT. Its protein is CASGLSTDTQYF.

The CDR3 nucleotides are TGTGCCAGCAGTTTCTCTACCGGGAGAAGGGACTTGGGCTATGGCTACACCTTC. As protein: CASSFSTGRRDLGYGYTF. The V and J genes are TRBV28 and TRBJ1-2, with D maybe TRBD1 (5 bases). The CDR3 spans 18 residues. Germline-derived CDR1 and CDR2 are MDHEN and SYDVKM. Trimming left V 3 bases short and J 4 bases short, with 24 bases between.

This clonotype turned up a few times. The chain recombines TRBV4-1 with TRBJ1-3; D perhaps matches TRBD1 (6 bases). Trimming removed 5 bases at V and 0 bases at J, with 14 bases between. The CDR3 extends over 16 amino acids. Germline V gene sequence: CDR1 MGHRA, CDR2 YSYEKL. The CDR3 bases are TGCGCCAGCAGCTATCCGGGACAAGACTCTGGAAACACCATATATTTT. It specifies CASSYPGQDSGNTIYF.

This clonotype was seen only a few times. The genes are TRBV15 and TRBJ1-4; D may be TRBD1 (5 bases). Trimming took 5 bases from V and 8 from J, leaving 12 bases between them. Per the germline V gene, CDR1 is LNHNV and CDR2 is YYDKDF (reference sequence). The CDR3 loop spans 13 amino acids. CDR3 DNA sequence: TGTGCCACCAGCTCCCGTGGGGGGGAAAAACTGTTTTTT. It encodes CATSSRGGEKLFF.

This clonotype was picked up a small number of times. V usage is TRBV29-1 and J usage is TRBJ2-1, with 14 positions matching TRBD2. The CDR3 is made up of 14 amino acids. V was pared by 7 bases and J by 9 bases, with 8 bases of the junction left unmatched. CDR1 SQVTM and CDR2 ANQGSEA come from the germline V gene. Here the CDR3 DNA reads TGCAGCGCTCTGACTAGCGGGAGGGCCGTTGAGCAGTTCTTC. This codes for CSALTSGRAVEQFF.

This clonotype was observed many times. This chain joins TRBV7-3 and TRBJ2-1; 11 bases map to TRBD2. With V trimmed by 6 bases and J by 5 bases, 6 bases remained unmatched. Germline CDR1 is SGHTA and CDR2 is FQGTGA. The CDR3 loop spans 15 amino acids. The CDR3 coding sequence is TGTGCCAGCAGACTACTAGCGGGGGCAAACAATGAGCAGTTCTTC. Residues: CASRLLAGANNEQFF.